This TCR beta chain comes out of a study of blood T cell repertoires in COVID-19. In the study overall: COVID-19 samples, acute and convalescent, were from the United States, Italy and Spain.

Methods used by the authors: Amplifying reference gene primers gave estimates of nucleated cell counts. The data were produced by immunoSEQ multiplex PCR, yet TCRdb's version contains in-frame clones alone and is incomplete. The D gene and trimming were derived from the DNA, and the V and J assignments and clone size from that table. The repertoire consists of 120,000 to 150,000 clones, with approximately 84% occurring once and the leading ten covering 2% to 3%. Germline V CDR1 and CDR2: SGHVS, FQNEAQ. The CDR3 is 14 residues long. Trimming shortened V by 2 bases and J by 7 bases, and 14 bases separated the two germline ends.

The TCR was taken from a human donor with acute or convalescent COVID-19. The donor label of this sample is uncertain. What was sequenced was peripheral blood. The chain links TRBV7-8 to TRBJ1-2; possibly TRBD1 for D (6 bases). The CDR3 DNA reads TGTGCCAGCAGCTTACTACAGGGTGAGGCTGGCTACACCTTC. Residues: CASSLLQGEAGYTF.